The sequence of this T cell receptor beta chain was determined in a study of blood T cell repertoires in COVID-19. Study-level background: The samples span acute and convalescent COVID-19 from the United States, Italy and Spain. PBMCs, B-cell-depleted T cells, or T cells provided the cDNA or gDNA that made up the material.

The data were produced by immunoSEQ multiplex PCR, yet TCRdb's version contains in-frame clones alone and is incomplete. The table has approximately 88,000 clones, over 80% seen once; the top ten hold under 5%. Germline CDR1 reads MNHEY; CDR2 reads SMNVEV (reference sequence). The CDR3 loop spans 14 amino acids. V lost 5 bases to trimming and J lost 3 bases; unmatched junction nucleotides: 3. Input material: peripheral blood. The chain couples TRBV27 to TRBJ2-7; 11 bases map to TRBD1. The clonotype originates from a woman aged 45-65 years in a cohort sampled during active COVID-19. Here the CDR3 reads CASSTDRGHYEQYF. The CDR3 DNA reads TGTGCCAGCAGTACGGACAGGGGGCACTACGAGCAGTACTTC.